This entry describes one T cell receptor (beta chain). What it binds is unknown. The entry originates in a study of cytomegalovirus exposure and HLA in healthy donors. Overall study results and limits: Presence/absence results assume similar sequencing depth per donor, which may not hold.

The PCR had 60 Vbeta and 13 Jbeta primers. Assay: immunoSEQ multiplex PCR; the TCRdb copy retains only in-frame clones and omits some. Of approximately 190,000 clones in the sample, around four fifths were seen once. CDR1 is LNHNV and CDR2 is YYDKDF in the germline V gene (reference sequence). The CDR3 runs to 18 residues. The V segment lost 1 base and the J segment 4 bases; nucleotides outside the gene matches: 11. The chain carries TRBV15 and TRBJ2-7, with 12 bases lining up with TRBD2. The TCR was taken from a woman between 18 and 30 years old in good health and CMV-seronegative. The sample consisted of PBMCs. CDR3 DNA: TGTGCCACCAGCAGAGGGAACCTTTGGACTAGCGGGACGTACGAGCAGTACTTC. Translated, it gives CATSRGNLWTSGTYEQYF.